This T cell receptor beta chain was retrieved from a study of shared clonotypes between healthy human individuals. Looking at the study overall: Participating donors consisted of a couple of women and a few men aged 18 to 49.

The germline V gene has CDR1 MDHEN and CDR2 SYDVKM. V was cut by 8 bases and J by 2 bases, with 13 bases left in between. The CDR3 contains 13 residues. Comments on this clone: Its cognate antigen is unknown.

For each subset, genomic DNA was distributed in equal portions over several immunoSEQ plates. As handled by the study authors: Filtering differed because ImmunoSEQ produced junction-only sequences that carried no quality scores. The protocol was immunoSEQ multiplex PCR, while the TCRdb copy is restricted to in-frame clones and leaves out a portion. The DNA gave D and trimming, while V, J and clone size come from that table. This sample has more than 400,000 clones, with 81% found just once. Points from the study as a whole: Donor scarcity curtailed the genetic and exposure-history diversity represented herein.

The clonotype comes from a woman aged 40 to 50 in good health. Some clones in this sample may be carry-over from other donors' samples. Sequences were obtained from PBMCs. The rearrangement links TRBV28 to TRBJ2-7; no firm D call. The CDR3 is CASGPPNTYEQYF. Written as DNA, the CDR3 is TGTGCCAGCGGGCCTCCTAATACCTACGAGCAGTACTTC.